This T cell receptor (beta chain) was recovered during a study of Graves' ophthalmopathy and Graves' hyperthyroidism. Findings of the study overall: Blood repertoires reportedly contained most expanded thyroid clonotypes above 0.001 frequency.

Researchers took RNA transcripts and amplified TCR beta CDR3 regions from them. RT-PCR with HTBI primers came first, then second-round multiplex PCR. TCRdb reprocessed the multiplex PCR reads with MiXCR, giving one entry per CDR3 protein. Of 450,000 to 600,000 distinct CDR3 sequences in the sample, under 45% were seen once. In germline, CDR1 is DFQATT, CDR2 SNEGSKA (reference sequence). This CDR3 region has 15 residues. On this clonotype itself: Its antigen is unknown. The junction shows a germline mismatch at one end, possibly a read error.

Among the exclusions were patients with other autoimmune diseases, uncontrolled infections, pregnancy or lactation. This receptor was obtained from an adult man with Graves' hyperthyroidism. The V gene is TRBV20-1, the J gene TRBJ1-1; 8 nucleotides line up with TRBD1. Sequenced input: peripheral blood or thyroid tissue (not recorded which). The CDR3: CSAITGGSMNTEASF. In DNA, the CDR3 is TGCAGTGCAATTACAGGGGGGAGCATGAACACTGAAGCTTCCTTT.